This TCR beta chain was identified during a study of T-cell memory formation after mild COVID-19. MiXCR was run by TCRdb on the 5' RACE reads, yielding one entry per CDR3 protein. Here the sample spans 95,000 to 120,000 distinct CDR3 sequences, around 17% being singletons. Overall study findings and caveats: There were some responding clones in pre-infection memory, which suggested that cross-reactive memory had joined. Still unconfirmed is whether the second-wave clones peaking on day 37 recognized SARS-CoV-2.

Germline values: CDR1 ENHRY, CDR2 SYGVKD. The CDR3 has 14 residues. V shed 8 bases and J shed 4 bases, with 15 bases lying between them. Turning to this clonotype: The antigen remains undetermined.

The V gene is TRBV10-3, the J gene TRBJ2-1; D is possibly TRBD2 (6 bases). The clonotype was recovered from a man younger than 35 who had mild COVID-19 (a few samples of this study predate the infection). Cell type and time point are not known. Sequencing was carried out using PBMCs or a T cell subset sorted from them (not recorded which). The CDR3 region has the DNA TGTGCCATCGGGGCAGCAGGAGGGTACAATGAGCAGTTCTTC. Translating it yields CAIGAAGGYNEQFF.